Listed here are 10 T cell receptor beta chains from one sample, sequenced in a study of T cells in women clearing cervical HPV infection. Assay used: immunoSEQ multiplex PCR; TCRdb lists only in-frame clones, some missing. Its clone listing holds about 20,000 clones. Material: blood buffy coat. The source is a woman between 18 and 70 years old with a cervical HPV16 infection that either progressed to CIN3+ or cleared (not recorded which).

Comment on this clone: The junction shows a germline mismatch at one end, possibly a read error. The CDR3 goes on 3 residues after the read ends, and that part is filled in from the germline J gene. The chain links TRBV11-3 to TRBJ2-3, with D possibly matching TRBD2 (5 bases). In germline, CDR1 is SGHNT, CDR2 YENEEA. The CDR3 has 14 residues. CDR3 amino acids: CASSLQRGSETQYF. CDR3 bases read: TGTGCCAGCAGCCTGCAGAGAGGGTCAGAGACG.

Notes on this clone: The read terminates 3 residues ahead of where the CDR3 ends, so the germline J gene completes it. The V gene is TRBV7-6, the J gene TRBJ1-1; D is perhaps TRBD1 (5 bases). The CDR3 contains 13 residues. Germline V gene lookup returns CDR1 SGHVS and CDR2 FNYEAQ. The part of the CDR3 DNA that was read is TGTGCCACTAGCGGGGGAAACACAGATACG. This sequence encodes CATSGGNTDT. The full CDR3 reads CATSGGNTDTAFF.

A remark on this clone: The read halts 3 residues ahead of the CDR3 end, with the missing end drawn from the germline J gene. This sequence joins TRBV29-1 and TRBJ2-7; D is perhaps TRBD1 (6 bases). Per the germline V gene, CDR1 is SQVTM and CDR2 is ANQGSEA. CDR3 length equals 12 residues. Trimming removed 7 bases at V and 1 base at J, with 11 bases between. CDR3 loop: CSGRGQSYEQYF. CDR3 bases read: TGCAGCGGAAGGGGACAATCCTACGAG.

A word on this clone: The sequenced fragment ends 3 residues before the CDR3 boundary, so the rest is inferred from the germline J gene. The V call is TRBV10-3, the J call TRBJ2-7, with no clear D. The length of the CDR3 is 11 residues. The germline V gene has CDR1 ENHRY and CDR2 SYGVKD. V shed 4 bases and J shed 5 bases, with 6 bases lying between them. The DNA read from the CDR3 is TGTGCCATCAGTGGATCAGACGAG. Its translation: CAISGSDE. The whole CDR3 region reads CAISGSDEQYF.

The CDR3 reads CAISGTSGASYEQYF. The CDR3 bases that were read are TGTGCCATCAGTGGGACTAGCGGGGCTTCCTACGAG. The chain links TRBV10-3 to TRBJ2-7, with 12 nucleotides matching TRBD2. The read finishes 3 residues shy of the CDR3 end, and the germline J gene is used to complete it. The V gene end was trimmed by 4 bases and the J gene end by 1 base; junction bases not matched to a gene: 2. There are 15 residues in the CDR3. Germline V CDR1 and CDR2: ENHRY, SYGVKD.

About this clone itself: The CDR3 end lies 3 residues beyond the end of the read and is filled in from the germline J gene. The rearrangement uses TRBV5-1 and TRBJ2-1, with 9 bases fitting TRBD2. J lost 9 bases, V lost 4 bases, and 11 bases had no gene match. CDR1 is SGHRS and CDR2 is YFSETQ in the germline V gene. The CDR3 totals 15 residues. The sequenced part of the CDR3 DNA is TGCGCCAGCAGCCCTGAGGCGGGGGGGCCGAGTGAG. This gives the protein CASSPEAGGPSE. The complete CDR3 sequence is CASSPEAGGPSEQFF.

On this clone: The junction departs from the called germline gene at one end, perhaps through a read error. The sequenced fragment ends 3 residues before the CDR3 boundary, so the rest is inferred from the germline J gene. The rearrangement links TRBV4-2 to TRBJ2-7; perhaps TRBD1 as D (5 bases). Germline V gene lookup returns CDR1 LGHNA and CDR2 YNFKEQ. The CDR3 is made up of 15 amino acids. The CDR3 spells CASSQEVGATYEQYF. Incomplete CDR3 DNA: TGCGCCAGCAGCCAAGAGGTTGGGGCTACCTACGAG.

Worth noting for this clone: The CDR3 goes on 3 residues after the read ends, and that part is filled in from the germline J gene. The chain recombines TRBV4-2 with TRBJ2-5; 8 bases line up with TRBD1. This CDR3 comprises 14 residues. Germline CDR1 is LGHNA and CDR2 is YNFKEQ. V trimming: 2 bases; J trimming: 5 bases; junction bases outside the gene matches: 4. CDR3 sequence reads: CASSQSGGGETQYF. The CDR3 bases that were read are TGTGCCAGCAGCCAATCAGGGGGCGGCGAGACC.

A remark on this clone: The read halts 3 residues ahead of the CDR3 end, with the missing end drawn from the germline J gene. The sample carries other DNA sequences with the same CDR3. The genes are TRBV5-1 and TRBJ1-2, with 9 bases matching TRBD1. The CDR3 is 14 residues long. Germline CDR1 SGHRS, CDR2 YFSETQ. The CDR3 bases that were read are TGCGCCAGCAGCTTAGGACAGGGGATCGTAGGT. This sequence encodes CASSLGQGIVG. The CDR3 reads in full as CASSLGQGIVGYTF.

In the case of this clone: The read gets to within 3 residues of the CDR3 end, and the germline J gene fills in the rest. V gene TRBV2 combines with J gene TRBJ1-2; TRBD1 agrees at 10 bases. This CDR3 has 15 residues. Germline values: CDR1 SNHLY, CDR2 FYNNEI. This CDR3 is CASSEGRDRGYDYTF. The part of the CDR3 DNA that was read is TGTGCCAGCAGTGAAGGACGGGACAGGGGCTACGAC.